Below, one T cell receptor beta chain is given with its context. Time point in this sample: pre-treatment sample, taken before nivolumab and TIL therapy. Pleural nodules or supraclavicular lymph nodes made up most of the excised metastases sampled. Stage 4 NSCLC adults joined between 2017 and January 2020. This entry belongs to a study of TIL therapy for anti-PD-1-resistant metastatic lung cancer. Study as a whole: Most patients had lung adenocarcinoma.

This was the immunoSEQ v3 assay. Each library reached some 2.1 million read pairs, or roughly 4.5-6 million at deep level. Repertoires were generated with immunoSEQ multiplex PCR, while TCRdb's copy carries only in-frame clones and drops some. Of 45,000 to 60,000 clones in the sample, just over 70% were seen once. The source is a person between 25 and 79 years old with non-small cell lung cancer. The source was tumor tissue, collected at baseline.

The CDR3 DNA reads as TGTGCCAGCAGTAGGACAGGGAACTCCTACAATGAGCAGTTCTTC. It yields the protein CASSRTGNSYNEQFF. The chain employs TRBV28 and TRBJ2-1, with 8 bases matching TRBD1. Germline CDR1 and CDR2: MDHEN and SYDVKM. This CDR3 is built from 15 residues. The V segment lost 5 bases and the J segment 0 bases; nucleotides outside the gene matches: 3.